A single sample is the source of the 10 T cell receptor beta chains below, sequenced in a study of CXCR3-negative and CXCR3-positive naive CD8 T cells. UMI-labeled 5' RACE yielded the TRB cDNA libraries. Using the 5' RACE reads, TCRdb records one entry per CDR3 protein without DNA. This table holds some 130,000 distinct CDR3 sequences. The sequencing input was naive CXCR3- CD8+ T cells from blood. As for subset: CD45RO-CCR7+CD27+CD95- naive CD8+ T cells lacking CXCR3 (TNR3-). Every receptor here comes from a human donor in good health. Some clones in this sample may be carry-over from other donors' samples.

V usage is TRBV29-1 and J usage is TRBJ2-1. This CDR3 is 11 amino acids long. Germline lookup yields CDR1 SQVTM and CDR2 ANQGSEA. Here the CDR3 reads CSSITVNEQFF.

The V and J genes are TRBV20-1 and TRBJ1-2; TCRdb's D call, TRBD1, is unchecked because there is no DNA. The CDR3 length is 16 residues. Germline V gene lookup returns CDR1 DFQATT and CDR2 SNEGSKA (reference sequence). This CDR3 reads CSARDSDRTNYYGYTF.

The chain employs TRBV7-9 and TRBJ2-7; the D call from TCRdb, TRBD2, cannot be confirmed without DNA. Per germline, CDR1 SEHNR and CDR2 FQNEAQ (reference sequence). This CDR3 has 16 amino acids. The chain's CDR3 is CASSLGVRLEDDEQYF.

The V call is TRBV27, the J call TRBJ2-7. CDR1 MNHEY and CDR2 SMNVEV come from the germline V gene (reference sequence). The length of the CDR3 is 14 residues. Here the CDR3 reads CASSSSGSSYEQYF.

V usage is TRBV2 and J usage is TRBJ1-1. Germline V gene lookup returns CDR1 SNHLY and CDR2 FYNNEI. This CDR3 has 14 amino acids. CDR3 amino acids: CASSDRTMNTEAFF.

The genes are TRBV7-9 and TRBJ2-7. CDR1 and CDR2 from the germline V gene are SEHNR and FQNEAQ (reference sequence). The CDR3 is 13 residues long. Here the CDR3 reads CASSLRTHGEQYF.

V gene TRBV9 combines with J gene TRBJ2-1; TCRdb's D gene call, TRBD2, goes unchecked for lack of DNA. The CDR3 covers 18 residues. Germline loops: CDR1 SGDLS, CDR2 YYNGEE. CDR3 in amino acids: CASSAPQQTPTYYNEQFF.

The V gene is TRBV20-1, the J gene TRBJ2-6; the TRBD1 assignment by TCRdb is unverifiable without DNA. Germline CDR1 reads DFQATT; CDR2 reads SNEGSKA (reference sequence). The CDR3 extends over 16 amino acids. The CDR3 protein is CSARGDTNSGANVLTF.

This chain connects TRBV29-1 to TRBJ2-1; TCRdb's assignment of TRBD1 cannot be checked, as there is no DNA. This CDR3 is built from 16 residues. CDR1 SQVTM and CDR2 ANQGSEA come from the germline V gene. CDR3 sequence: CSVAPLLGSSYNEQFF.

J is TRBJ2-7 and V is TRBV4-3. The germline gives CDR1 LGHNA, CDR2 YSLEER. This CDR3 comprises 15 residues. CDR3: CASSQDHRGSYEQYF.